This TCR beta chain was recorded in a study of T cell responses to AZD1222 COVID-19 vaccine. Study-wide findings and caveats: As reported, nearly half of all spike-specific TCRs target variant regions that are unmutated. Receipt of two AZD1222 doses was followed by a rise in Spike-specific TCR breadth and depth. Most donors were white British and more were female, and clonal diversity was possibly underestimated.

TCRdb's copy holds only in-frame clones and misses some; the assay was immunoSEQ multiplex PCR. The sample records some 200,000 clones, roughly 93% being singletons. Germline CDR1 LNHNV, CDR2 YYDKDF (reference sequence). The CDR3 totals 16 residues. J lost 7 bases, V lost 0 bases, and 6 bases had no gene match. To note about this clone: Its antigen is undetermined.

The chain has TRBV15 and TRBJ2-1, with 10 bases that match TRBD2. Material: peripheral blood, obtained on day 0 of AZD1222 vaccination. The receptor comes from an adult in good health. The CDR3 spells CATSRDLGLANNEQFF. CDR3 in DNA: TGTGCCACCAGCAGAGACCTGGGACTAGCGAATAATGAGCAGTTCTTC.